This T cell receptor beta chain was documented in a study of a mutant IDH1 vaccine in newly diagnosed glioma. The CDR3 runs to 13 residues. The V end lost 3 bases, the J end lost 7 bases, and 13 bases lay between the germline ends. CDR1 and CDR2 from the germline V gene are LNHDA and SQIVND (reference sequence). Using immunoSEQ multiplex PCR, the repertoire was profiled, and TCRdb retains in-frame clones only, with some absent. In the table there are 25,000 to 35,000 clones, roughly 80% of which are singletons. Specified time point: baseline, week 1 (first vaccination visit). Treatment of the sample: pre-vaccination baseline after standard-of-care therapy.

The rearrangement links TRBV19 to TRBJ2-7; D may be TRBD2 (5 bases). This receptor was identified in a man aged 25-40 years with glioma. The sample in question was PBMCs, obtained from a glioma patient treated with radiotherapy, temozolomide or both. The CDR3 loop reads CASSIQDSGEQYF. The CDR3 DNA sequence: TGTGCCAGTAGTATTCAGGACTCTGGGGAGCAGTACTTC.